This TCR beta chain originates from a study of Graves' ophthalmopathy and Graves' hyperthyroidism. Other autoimmune diseases, uncontrolled infections, pregnancy or lactation excluded patients from enrollment. Regarding the study as a whole: Clonotypes were expanded in thyroid at above 0.001 frequency, and most also appeared in blood.

Investigators amplified TCR beta CDR3 regions from RNA transcripts. Second-round multiplex PCR came after a first-round RT-PCR that employed HTBI primers. TCRdb fed the multiplex PCR reads into MiXCR, producing one record per CDR3 protein. The repertoire includes roughly 1.1 million distinct CDR3 sequences, about two fifths of them detected once, and 11% sits in the top ten. This clonotype was seen many times. What it binds is not known. CDR3 length: 14 amino acids. Germline V CDR1 and CDR2: MNHEY, SVGAGI. V was trimmed by 5 bases and J by 10 bases, leaving 20 bases between them. The J gene is TRBJ1-1, the V gene TRBV6-5; D is ambiguous. The sample consisted of peripheral blood or thyroid tissue (not recorded which). This TCR came from an adult man with Graves' hyperthyroidism. The CDR3 reads CASSDRTDTALAFF. CDR3 DNA sequence: TGTGCCAGCAGTGACCGGACCGATACCGCTCTAGCTTTCTTT.